The 22 T cell receptor beta chains below all came from one sample that was sequenced in a study of blood T cell repertoires in COVID-19. Generated by immunoSEQ multiplex PCR, the TCRdb table keeps only in-frame clones and is missing some. The sample yields around 200,000 clones, around nine tenths seen once. Sequencing was performed on peripheral blood. All receptors derive from a man between 18 and 29 years old with active or convalescent COVID-19.

This clone showed up just once. V and J are TRBV6-2 or TRBV6-3 and TRBJ2-7; 9 nucleotides line up with TRBD2. Looked up from germline, CDR1 is MNHEY and CDR2 is SVGEGT. V trimming: 2 bases; J trimming: 4 bases; junction bases outside the gene matches: 15. The CDR3 is made up of 18 amino acids. In DNA form, the CDR3 reads TGTGCCAGCAGTTACGGAAGACTAGCGGCTCAAAGGGGATACGAGCAGTACTTC. This translates into CASSYGRLAAQRGYEQYF.

This chain connects TRBV6-5 to TRBJ2-7; D is perhaps TRBD2 (6 bases). V lost 9 bases and J 0 bases, leaving 15 bases between the germline ends. The length of the CDR3 is 14 residues. Germline V lookup: CDR1 MNHEY, CDR2 SVGAGI. The CDR3: CASTGEADSYEQYF. The CDR3 region has the DNA TGTGCCAGTACGGGGGAGGCAGACTCCTACGAGCAGTACTTC.

This CDR3 reads CASSFSSGGIYEQYF. DNA of the CDR3: TGTGCCAGCAGCTTTTCTAGCGGAGGGATCTACGAGCAGTACTTC. The chain joins TRBV7-8 to TRBJ2-7; 7 bases fit TRBD2. The V segment lost 3 bases and the J segment 3 bases; nucleotides outside the gene matches: 8. The CDR3 runs 15 residues. CDR1 is SGHVS and CDR2 is FQNEAQ in the germline V gene.

This sequence joins TRBV27 and TRBJ2-7; 9 bases are a match to TRBD2. Trimming removed 2 bases from V and 3 bases from J; junction bases left unmatched: 5. This CDR3 contains 15 residues. Per the germline V gene, CDR1 is MNHEY and CDR2 is SMNVEV (reference sequence). The chain's CDR3 is CASSLGASGIYEQYF. In DNA, the CDR3 is TGTGCCAGCAGTTTAGGCGCTAGCGGGATCTACGAGCAGTACTTC.

The table lists this clone with a few counts. V gene TRBV6-1 combines with J gene TRBJ2-5; maybe TRBD1 (5 bases). The CDR3 extends over 19 amino acids. Trimming left V 1 base short and J 0 bases short, with 21 bases between. CDR1 MNHNS and CDR2 SASEGT come from the germline V gene. In nucleotides, the CDR3 is TGTGCCAGCAGTGAAGTCGTATTGGGGCCGAACGGGTACCAAGAGACCCAGTACTTC. Translating it yields CASSEVVLGPNGYQETQYF.

The rearrangement links TRBV12-3 or TRBV12-4 to TRBJ2-1; D call uncertain. V lost 2 bases, J lost 7 bases, and 9 bases lay in between. This CDR3 is built from 13 residues. CDR3 coding DNA: TGTGCCAGCAGTTTACCCCCTCGTAATGAGCAGTTCTTC. This encodes CASSLPPRNEQFF.

V usage is TRBV2 and J usage is TRBJ1-4; perhaps TRBD1 as D (5 bases). With 10 bases removed from V and 1 base from J, the gap between germline ends came to 16 bases. Germline-derived CDR1 and CDR2 are SNHLY and FYNNEI. This CDR3 region has 15 residues. The CDR3 sequence: CATAGQGKTNEKLFF. The CDR3 bases are TGTGCCACAGCTGGGCAGGGAAAAACTAATGAAAAACTGTTTTTT.

This clone is a singleton in its sample. The chain is built from TRBV3-1 (or the pseudogene TRBV3-2) and TRBJ1-1, with D hard to call. Trimming stripped 0 bases from V and 4 bases from J, with 6 bases between. The germline V gene encodes CDR1 LGHDT and CDR2 YNNKEL (reference sequence). This CDR3 contains 13 residues. CDR3 region: CASSQEARTEAFF. CDR3 coding DNA: TGTGCCAGCAGCCAAGAGGCTCGCACTGAAGCTTTCTTT.

The V and J genes are TRBV27 and TRBJ2-1; perhaps TRBD2 as D (5 bases). Germline CDR1 MNHEY, CDR2 SMNVEV (reference sequence). The CDR3 is 13 amino acids. Trimming removed 2 bases at V and 9 bases at J, with 11 bases between. CDR3 sequence (DNA): TGTGCCAGCAGTTTAGGAGGATTTGGTGAGCAGTTCTTC. Its protein is CASSLGGFGEQFF.

V gene TRBV14 combines with J gene TRBJ1-2, with TRBD1 identical over 12 bases. The length of the CDR3 is 13 residues. V was clipped by 8 bases and J by 7 bases; unmatched bases: 5. Germline CDR1 is SGHDN and CDR2 is FVKESK. Here the CDR3 reads CASSGTGGTGYTF. In DNA, the CDR3 is TGTGCCAGCTCCGGGACAGGGGGCACTGGCTACACCTTC.

The chain employs TRBV11-3 and TRBJ2-7; 10 bases map to TRBD1. Trimming cost V 6 bases and J 4 bases; bases outside gene matches: 9. Germline V CDR1 and CDR2: SGHNT, YENEEA. This CDR3 comprises 15 residues. CDR3 nucleotide sequence: TGTGCCAGCAGTCCGGGGACAGGGGCTTGGTACGAGCAGTACTTC. Translating it yields CASSPGTGAWYEQYF.

The chain employs TRBV24-1 and TRBJ2-1; perhaps TRBD2 as D (5 bases). The CDR3 length is 16 residues. Trimming shortened V by 4 bases and J by 0 bases, and 12 bases separated the two germline ends. Per germline, CDR1 KGHDR and CDR2 SFDVKD. In nucleotides, the CDR3 is TGTGCCACCAGTGACGCTAGCTGGAGCTCCTACAATGAGCAGTTCTTC. This gives the protein CATSDASWSSYNEQFF.

The gene calls are TRBV12-3 or TRBV12-4 and TRBJ2-5; the D is unclear. V was pared by 5 bases and J by 2 bases, with 6 bases between. The length of the CDR3 is 12 residues. CDR3 nucleotides: TGTGCCAGCAGTCCCCAGCAAGAGACCCAGTACTTC. This codes for CASSPQQETQYF.

The chain joins TRBV27 to TRBJ2-1, with TRBD2 matching 7 bases. CDR1 MNHEY and CDR2 SMNVEV come from the germline V gene (reference sequence). The CDR3 spans 12 residues. The V segment lost 8 bases and the J segment 12 bases; nucleotides outside the gene matches: 10. The CDR3 protein is CASGSEWTRQFF. The CDR3 DNA reads as TGTGCCAGCGGTTCTGAATGGACTAGGCAGTTCTTC.

The chain joins TRBV7-9 to TRBJ1-1; 8 bases map to TRBD1. The CDR3 is 15 residues long. J gave up 6 bases and V 2 bases, and 8 bases lay outside the gene matches. Germline V CDR1 and CDR2: SEHNR, FQNEAQ (reference sequence). CDR3 residues: CASSLKNPGQAEAFF. The CDR3 region has the DNA TGTGCCAGCAGCTTAAAGAACCCGGGACAGGCTGAAGCTTTCTTT. Variable domain in full (rest from reference TRBV7-9 and TRBJ1-1): DTGVSQNPRHKITKRGQNVTFRCDPISEHNRLYWYRQTLGQGPEFLTYFQNEAQLEKSRLLSDRFSAERPKGSFSTLEIQRTEQGDSAMYLCASSLKNPGQAEAFFGQGTRLTVV.

The chain uses TRBV5-1 and TRBJ1-1; 7 bases agree with TRBD1. Germline values: CDR1 SGHRS, CDR2 YFSETQ. With 4 bases clipped from V and 0 bases from J, the junction kept 12 bases outside the gene matches. The CDR3 loop spans 17 amino acids. CDR3 bases: TGCGCCAGCAGCCTACGGACAGGTGTTGGGCTGAACACTGAAGCTTTCTTT. Encoded protein: CASSLRTGVGLNTEAFF.

The CDR3: CASSRGGPSHNEQFF. The CDR3 region has the DNA TGTGCCAGCAGCCGAGGTGGCCCTTCCCACAATGAGCAGTTCTTC. The chain recombines TRBV3-1 (or the pseudogene TRBV3-2) with TRBJ2-1, with D uncertain. Germline CDR1 is LGHDT and CDR2 is YNNKEL (reference sequence). The V and J ends lost 4 bases and 5 bases respectively, with 15 bases between them. This CDR3 is built from 15 residues.

The gene calls are TRBV28 and TRBJ1-1; a possible D gene is TRBD1 (5 bases). Trimming took 8 bases from V and 7 from J, leaving 8 bases between them. CDR1 and CDR2 (germline): MDHEN, SYDVKM. The CDR3 sequence is 10 residues long. CDR3 nucleotide sequence: TGTGCCAGCGGGGCCAGTGAAGCTTTCTTT. Translated: CASGASEAFF. Filled out from reference TRBV28 and TRBJ1-1, the complete variable domain reads DVKVTQSSRYLVKRTGEKVFLECVQDMDHENMFWYRQDPGLGLRLIYFSYDVKMKEKGDIPEGYSVSREKKERFSLILESASTNQTSMYLCASGASEAFFGQGTRLTVV.

The V gene is TRBV19, the J gene TRBJ2-1; 9 bases map to TRBD2. CDR3 size: 16 residues. Germline V CDR1 and CDR2: LNHDA, SQIVND (reference sequence). V shed 7 bases, J shed 8 bases, and the junction held 15 bases outside the gene matches. The CDR3 DNA follows: TGTGCCAGTACCCCTCGCGCGGGAGGGCTTAGGGATGAGCAGTTCTTC. Encoded protein: CASTPRAGGLRDEQFF.

V and J are TRBV16 and TRBJ1-6; 7 bases are a match to TRBD1. Germline V gene sequence: CDR1 KGHSY, CDR2 FQNENV. The CDR3 runs 15 residues. J lost 5 bases, V lost 1 base, and 2 bases had no gene match. The CDR3 DNA is TGTGCCAGCAGCCAATTTACAGGGGATAATTCACCCCTCCACTTT. Its translation: CASSQFTGDNSPLHF. The full variable domain, with the rest looked up from reference TRBV16 and TRBJ1-6, is GEEVAQTPKHLVRGEGQKAKLYCAPIKGHSYVFWYQQVLKNEFKFLISFQNENVFDETGMPKERFSAKCLPNSPCSLEIQATKLEDSAVYFCASSQFTGDNSPLHFGNGTRLTVT.

The V call is TRBV7-2, the J call TRBJ2-2, with TRBD2 as a possible D gene (6 bases). CDR3 length: 15 residues. Germline assignment: CDR1 SGHTA and CDR2 FQGNSA. The V gene lost 3 bases and the J gene lost 0 bases, with 8 bases spanning the gap. The CDR3 sequence is CASSFGGTNTGELFF. DNA for the CDR3: TGTGCCAGCAGCTTTGGGGGGACGAACACCGGGGAGCTGTTTTTT. Looking up the rest from reference TRBV7-2 and TRBJ2-2 gives the full variable domain: GAGVSQSPSNKVTEKGKDVELRCDPISGHTALYWYRQSLGQGLEFLIYFQGNSAPDKSGLPSDRFSAERTGGSVSTLTIQRTQQEDSAVYLCASSFGGTNTGELFFGEGSRLTVL.

The J gene is TRBJ2-7, the V gene TRBV7-2; 7 nucleotides align to TRBD2. V lost 5 bases and J lost 6; bases outside the gene matches: 16. From germline, CDR1 is SGHTA and CDR2 FQGNSA. The CDR3 is 16 amino acids. CDR3 DNA sequence: TGTGCCAGCAGCCGCCCCTTCGGGAGGTCCCTAGGCGAGCAGTACTTC. Translated: CASSRPFGRSLGEQYF.